This entry lists 5 T cell receptor delta chains sequenced from one sample in a study of gamma-delta T cells after stem cell transplantation. TCRdb reprocessed the RT-PCR reads using CATT. The listing contains 11 delta-chain clones. Sequenced input: gamma-delta T cells. These receptors were collected from a human donor. It is not recorded whose cells these are; they may come from a transplant donor. This table probably holds off-target reads from a library built for another chain.

The chain employs TRDV2 and TRDJ1, with 7 nucleotides matching TRDD3. The CDR3 runs 14 residues. V was clipped by 5 bases and J by 3 bases; unmatched bases: 8. The germline gives CDR1 GEAIGNYY, CDR2 EKD. CDR3 in amino acids: CACGPGGTPDKLIF. CDR3 coding DNA: TGTGCCTGTGGCCCTGGGGGCACTCCCGATAAACTCATCTTT.

The V call is TRDV2, the J call TRDJ1; perhaps TRDD3 as D (5 bases). Trimming pared 3 bases from V and 4 bases from J, leaving 14 bases between. This CDR3 comprises 14 residues. CDR1 GEAIGNYY and CDR2 EKD come from the germline V gene. CDR3 nucleotides: TGTGCCTGTGACCCGGTGGGGCGACTCGATAAACTCATCTTT. Its translation: CACDPVGRLDKLIF.

The chain couples TRDV2 to TRDJ1, with D uncertain. The CDR3 runs to 14 residues. CDR1 and CDR2 (germline): GEAIGNYY, EKD. V lost 0 bases and J lost 0, with 7 bases in between. CDR3 in amino acids: CACDTVSYTDKLIF. DNA for the CDR3: TGTGCCTGTGACACCGTGTCTTACACCGATAAACTCATCTTT.

This clone was recorded a few times. V gene TRAV29/DV5 combines with J gene TRDJ1; 10 bases are shared with TRDD3. Germline values: CDR1 NSMFDY, CDR2 ISSIKDK. The CDR3 has 18 residues. J lost 3 bases, V lost 1 base, and 15 bases had no gene match. DNA for the CDR3: TGTGCAGCAAGCACGAAAGTACTGGGGGATGAGTTCGCCGATAAACTCATCTTT. Translating it yields CAASTKVLGDEFADKLIF.

The rearrangement uses TRDV2 and TRDJ1; 12 bases map to TRDD3. CDR1 and CDR2 from the germline V gene are GEAIGNYY and EKD. This CDR3 has 14 amino acids. V dropped 3 bases and J dropped 8; count of bases not matched to a gene: 6. The CDR3 DNA reads as TGTGCCTGTGACTCTCTTACTGGGGGATACAAACTCATCTTT. This translates into CACDSLTGGYKLIF.